This T cell receptor (beta chain) was observed in a study of blood T cell repertoires in COVID-19. At the level of the study: Researchers got acute and convalescent COVID-19 samples from the United States, Italy and Spain. Sample material is recorded as cDNA or gDNA derived from T cells, B-cell-depleted T cells, or PBMCs.

As handled by the study authors: How many nucleated cells were present was estimated from reference gene primer amplification. Assay: immunoSEQ multiplex PCR; the TCRdb copy retains only in-frame clones and omits some. Clone size and the V and J calls come from that table; the DNA yielded D and trimming. The sample has some 240,000 clones; about 81% are singletons. CDR1 is LGHNT, CDR2 FRNRAP, per germline. CDR3 size: 17 residues. V lost 0 bases to trimming and J lost 3 bases, with 17 bases between them. This sequence was found in a woman aged 60-70 years with active or convalescent COVID-19. The chain joins TRBV12-5 to TRBJ1-2; D is undetermined. Input material: peripheral blood. The CDR3 protein is CASGLVLGPTPHYGYTF. As DNA, the CDR3 is TGTGCTAGTGGTTTGGTACTTGGGCCCACGCCACACTATGGCTACACCTTC.